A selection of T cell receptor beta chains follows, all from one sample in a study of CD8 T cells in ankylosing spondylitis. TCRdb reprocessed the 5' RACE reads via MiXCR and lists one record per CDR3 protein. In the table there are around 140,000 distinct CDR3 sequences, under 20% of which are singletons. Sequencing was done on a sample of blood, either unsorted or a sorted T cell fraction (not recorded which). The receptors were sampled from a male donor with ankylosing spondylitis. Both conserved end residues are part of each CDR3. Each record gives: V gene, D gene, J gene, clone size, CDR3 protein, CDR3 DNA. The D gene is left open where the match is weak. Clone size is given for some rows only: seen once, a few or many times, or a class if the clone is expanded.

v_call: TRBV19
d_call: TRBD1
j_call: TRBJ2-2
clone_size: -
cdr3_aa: CASSWGQGAAGELFF
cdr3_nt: TGTGCCAGTAGCTGGGGACAGGGGGCGGCCGGGGAGCTGTTTTTT

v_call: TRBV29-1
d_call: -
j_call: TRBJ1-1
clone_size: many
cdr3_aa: CSVVTAYHEAFF
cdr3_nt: TGCAGCGTTGTGACAGCCTACCATGAAGCTTTCTTT

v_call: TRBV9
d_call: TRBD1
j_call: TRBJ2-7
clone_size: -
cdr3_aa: CARSPRDRAGEQYF
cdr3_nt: TGTGCCAGGAGCCCCCGGGACAGGGCGGGGGAGCAGTACTTC

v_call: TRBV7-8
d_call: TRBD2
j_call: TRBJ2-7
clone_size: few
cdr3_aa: CASSSWTSGRAYEQYF
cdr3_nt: TGTGCCAGCAGCTCGTGGACTAGCGGGAGGGCCTACGAGCAGTACTTC

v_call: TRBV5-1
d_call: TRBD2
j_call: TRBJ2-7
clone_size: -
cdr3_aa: CASSLGTSGTYEQYF
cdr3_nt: TGCGCCAGCAGCCTCGGGACTAGCGGGACCTACGAGCAGTACTTC

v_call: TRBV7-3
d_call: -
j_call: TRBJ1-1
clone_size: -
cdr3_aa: CASSFYHGTEAFF
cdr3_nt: TGTGCCAGCAGCTTTTATCATGGAACTGAAGCTTTCTTT

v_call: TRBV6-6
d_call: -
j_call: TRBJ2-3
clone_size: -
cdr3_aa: CASEDGSTDTQYF
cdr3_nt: TGTGCCAGCGAGGACGGTAGCACAGATACGCAGTATTTT

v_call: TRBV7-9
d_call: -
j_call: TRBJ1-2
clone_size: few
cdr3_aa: CASSPGPSGYTF
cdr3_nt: TGTGCCAGCAGCCCGGGCCCCTCCGGCTACACCTTC

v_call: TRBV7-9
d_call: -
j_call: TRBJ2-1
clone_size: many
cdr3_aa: CASSLGISGSSYNEQFF
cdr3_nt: TGTGCCAGCAGCTTAGGAATAAGCGGATCATCCTACAATGAGCAGTTCTTC

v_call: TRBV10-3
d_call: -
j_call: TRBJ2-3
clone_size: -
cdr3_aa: CAISESKGVTDTQYF
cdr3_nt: TGTGCCATCAGTGAGTCAAAGGGGGTCACAGATACGCAGTATTTT

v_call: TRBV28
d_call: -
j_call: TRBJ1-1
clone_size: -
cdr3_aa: CASTQGGRWNTEAFF
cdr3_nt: TGTGCCAGCACCCAAGGGGGACGGTGGAACACTGAAGCTTTCTTT

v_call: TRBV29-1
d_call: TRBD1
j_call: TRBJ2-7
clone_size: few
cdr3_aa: CSVGGQGDTYEQYF
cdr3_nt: TGCAGCGTTGGGGGGCAGGGGGATACCTACGAGCAGTACTTC

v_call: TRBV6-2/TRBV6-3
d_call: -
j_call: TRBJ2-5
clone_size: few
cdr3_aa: CASSTDTQETQYF
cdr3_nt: TGTGCCAGCAGCACGGACACCCAAGAGACCCAGTACTTC

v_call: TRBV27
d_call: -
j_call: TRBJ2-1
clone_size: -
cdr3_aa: CASRGYGHNEQFF
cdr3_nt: TGTGCCAGCAGGGGTTACGGGCACAATGAGCAGTTCTTC

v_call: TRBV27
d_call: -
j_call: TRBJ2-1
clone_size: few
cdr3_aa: CASSLNSLNEQFF
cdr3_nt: TGTGCCAGCAGTTTAAACTCTCTCAATGAGCAGTTCTTC

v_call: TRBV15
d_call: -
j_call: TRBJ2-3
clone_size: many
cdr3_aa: CATSRVSFDTQYF
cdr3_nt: TGTGCCACCAGCAGAGTGTCGTTCGATACGCAGTATTTT

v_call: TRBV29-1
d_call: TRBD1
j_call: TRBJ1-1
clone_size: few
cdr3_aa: CSVIDRAGGEAFF
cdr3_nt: TGCAGCGTCATCGACAGGGCTGGAGGAGAAGCTTTCTTT

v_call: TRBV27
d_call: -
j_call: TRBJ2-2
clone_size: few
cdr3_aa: CASSLFFAGELFF
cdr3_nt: TGTGCCAGCAGTTTATTCTTCGCCGGGGAGCTGTTTTTT

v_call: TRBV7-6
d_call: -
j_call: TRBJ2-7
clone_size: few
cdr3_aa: CASSAAGSSYEQYF
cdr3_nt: TGTGCCAGCAGCGCAGCAGGGAGCTCCTACGAGCAGTACTTC

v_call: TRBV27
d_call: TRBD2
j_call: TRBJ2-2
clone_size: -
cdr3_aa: CASTRAGEGGELFF
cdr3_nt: TGTGCCAGCACTCGAGCGGGAGAGGGCGGGGAGCTGTTTTTT